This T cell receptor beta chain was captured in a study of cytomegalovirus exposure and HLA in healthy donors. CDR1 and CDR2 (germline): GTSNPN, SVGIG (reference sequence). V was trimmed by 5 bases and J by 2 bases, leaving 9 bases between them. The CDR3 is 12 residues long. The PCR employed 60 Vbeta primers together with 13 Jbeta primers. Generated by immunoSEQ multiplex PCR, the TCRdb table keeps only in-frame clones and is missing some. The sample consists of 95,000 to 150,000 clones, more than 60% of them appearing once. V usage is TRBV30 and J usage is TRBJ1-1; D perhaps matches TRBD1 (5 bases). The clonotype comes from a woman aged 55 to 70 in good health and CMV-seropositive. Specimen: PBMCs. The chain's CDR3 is CAWGGYNTEAFF. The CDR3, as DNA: TGTGCCTGGGGGGGGTACAACACTGAAGCTTTCTTT. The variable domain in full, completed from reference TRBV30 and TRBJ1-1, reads SQTIHQWPATLVQPVGSPLSLECTVEGTSNPNLYWYRQAAGRGLQLLFYSVGIGQISSEVPQNLSASRPQDRQFILSSKKLLLSDSGFYLCAWGGYNTEAFFGQGTRLTVV.